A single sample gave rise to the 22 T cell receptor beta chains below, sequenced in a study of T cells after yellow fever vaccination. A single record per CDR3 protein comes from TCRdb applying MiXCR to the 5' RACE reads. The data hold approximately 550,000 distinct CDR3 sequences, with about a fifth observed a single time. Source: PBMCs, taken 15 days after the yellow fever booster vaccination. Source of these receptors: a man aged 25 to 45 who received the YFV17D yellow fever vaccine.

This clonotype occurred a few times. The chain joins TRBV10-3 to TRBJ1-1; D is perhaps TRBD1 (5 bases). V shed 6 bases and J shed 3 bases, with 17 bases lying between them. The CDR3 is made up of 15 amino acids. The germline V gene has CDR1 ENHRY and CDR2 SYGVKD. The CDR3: CAIRLSDAGDTEAFF. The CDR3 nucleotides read TGTGCCATCAGACTATCAGACGCGGGGGACACTGAAGCTTTCTTT.

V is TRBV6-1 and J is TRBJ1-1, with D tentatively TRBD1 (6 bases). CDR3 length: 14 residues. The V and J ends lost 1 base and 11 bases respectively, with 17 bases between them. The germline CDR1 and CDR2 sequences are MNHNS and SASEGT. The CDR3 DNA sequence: TGTGCCAGCAGTGAAGTTAACGGAGGGGGTAGGGCTTTCTTT. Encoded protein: CASSEVNGGGRAFF.

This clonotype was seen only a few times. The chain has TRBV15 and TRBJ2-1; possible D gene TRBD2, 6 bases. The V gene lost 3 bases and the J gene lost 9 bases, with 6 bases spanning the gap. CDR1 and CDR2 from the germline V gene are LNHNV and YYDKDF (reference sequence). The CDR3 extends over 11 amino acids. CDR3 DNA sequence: TGTGCCACCAGCAGGGAGGGTGAGCAGTTCTTC. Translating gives CATSREGEQFF.

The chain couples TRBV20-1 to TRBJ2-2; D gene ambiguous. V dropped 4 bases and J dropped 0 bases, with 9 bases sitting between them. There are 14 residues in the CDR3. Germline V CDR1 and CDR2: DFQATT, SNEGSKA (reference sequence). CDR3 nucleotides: TGCAGTGCTAAGAAAAGGGCGAACACCGGGGAGCTGTTTTTT. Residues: CSAKKRANTGELFF.

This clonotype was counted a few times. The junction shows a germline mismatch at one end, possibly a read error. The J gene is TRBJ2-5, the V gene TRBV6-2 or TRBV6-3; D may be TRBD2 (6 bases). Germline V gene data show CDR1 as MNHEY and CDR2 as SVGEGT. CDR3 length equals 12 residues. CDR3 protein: CASSSTSGDVLF. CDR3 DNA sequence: TGTGCCAGCAGCTCCACATCGGGGGATGTACTCTTC.

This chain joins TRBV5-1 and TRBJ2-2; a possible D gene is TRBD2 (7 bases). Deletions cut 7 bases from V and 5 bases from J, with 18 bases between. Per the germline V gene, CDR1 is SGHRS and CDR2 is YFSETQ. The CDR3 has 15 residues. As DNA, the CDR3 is TGCGCCAGCGGCGACGGGGGGCAGAGAACCGGGGAGCTGTTTTTT. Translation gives CASGDGGQRTGELFF.

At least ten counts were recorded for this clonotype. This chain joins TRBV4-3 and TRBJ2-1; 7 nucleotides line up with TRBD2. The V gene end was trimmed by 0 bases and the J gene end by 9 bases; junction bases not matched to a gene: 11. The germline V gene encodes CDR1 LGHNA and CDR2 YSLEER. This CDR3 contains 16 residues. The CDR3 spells CASSQDLAGEKSEQFF. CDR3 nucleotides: TGCGCCAGCAGCCAAGATTTGGCGGGAGAGAAGAGTGAGCAGTTCTTC.

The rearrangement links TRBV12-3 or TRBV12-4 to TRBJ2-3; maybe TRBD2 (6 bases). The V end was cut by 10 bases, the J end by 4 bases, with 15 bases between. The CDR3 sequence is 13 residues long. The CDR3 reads CAIRPLASDTQYF. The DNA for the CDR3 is TGTGCCATTCGCCCCCTAGCGTCAGATACGCAGTATTTT.

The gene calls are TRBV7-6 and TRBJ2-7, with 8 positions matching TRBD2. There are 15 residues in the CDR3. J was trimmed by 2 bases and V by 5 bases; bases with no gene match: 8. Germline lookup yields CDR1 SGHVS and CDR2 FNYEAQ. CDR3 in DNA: TGTGCCAGCAGCCCTAGCGGGTTATCGGCCTACGAGCAGTACTTC. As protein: CASSPSGLSAYEQYF.

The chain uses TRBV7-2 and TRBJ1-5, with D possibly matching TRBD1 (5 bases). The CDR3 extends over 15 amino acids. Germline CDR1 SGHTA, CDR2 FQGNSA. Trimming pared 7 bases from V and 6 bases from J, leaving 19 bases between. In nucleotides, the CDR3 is TGTGCCAGCATAGCTCAGGGCGTCCAAGGTCAGCCCCAGCATTTT. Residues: CASIAQGVQGQPQHF.

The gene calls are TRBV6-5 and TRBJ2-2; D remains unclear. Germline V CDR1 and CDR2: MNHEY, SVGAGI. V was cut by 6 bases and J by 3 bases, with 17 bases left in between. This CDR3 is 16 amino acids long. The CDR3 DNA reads TGTGCCAGCAGCTACGGATACCCCGAGGACACCGGGGAGCTGTTTTTT. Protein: CASSYGYPEDTGELFF.

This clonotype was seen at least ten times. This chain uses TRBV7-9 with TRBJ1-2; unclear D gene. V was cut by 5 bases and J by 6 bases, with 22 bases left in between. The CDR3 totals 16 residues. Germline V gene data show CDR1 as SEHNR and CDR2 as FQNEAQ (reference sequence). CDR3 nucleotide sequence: TGTGCCAGCAGCCCGCAAACCGGACCCCTGGTTCATGGCTACACCTTC. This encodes CASSPQTGPLVHGYTF.

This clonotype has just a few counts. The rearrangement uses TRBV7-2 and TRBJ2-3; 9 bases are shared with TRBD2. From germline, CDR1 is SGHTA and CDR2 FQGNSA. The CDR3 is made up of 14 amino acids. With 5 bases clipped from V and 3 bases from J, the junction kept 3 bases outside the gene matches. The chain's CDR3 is CASSASGKTDTQYF. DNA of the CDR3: TGTGCCAGCAGCGCTAGCGGGAAAACAGATACGCAGTATTTT.

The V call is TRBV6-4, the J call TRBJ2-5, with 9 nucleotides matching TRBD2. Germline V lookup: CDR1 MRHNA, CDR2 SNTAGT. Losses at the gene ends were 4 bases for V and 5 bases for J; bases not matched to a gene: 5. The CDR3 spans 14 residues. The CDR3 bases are TGTGCCAGCAGTGTAACCGGGACTAGCGAGACCCAGTACTTC. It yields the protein CASSVTGTSETQYF.

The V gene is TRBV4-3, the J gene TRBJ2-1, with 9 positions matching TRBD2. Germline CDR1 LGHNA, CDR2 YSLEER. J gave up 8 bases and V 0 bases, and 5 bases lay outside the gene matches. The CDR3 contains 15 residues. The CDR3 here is CASSQELLAGYEQFF. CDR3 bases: TGCGCCAGCAGCCAAGAATTACTAGCGGGCTATGAGCAGTTCTTC.

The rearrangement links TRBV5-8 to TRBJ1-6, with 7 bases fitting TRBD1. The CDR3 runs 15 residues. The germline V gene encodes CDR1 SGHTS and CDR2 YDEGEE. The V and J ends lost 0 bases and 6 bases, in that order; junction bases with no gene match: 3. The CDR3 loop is CASSLGDSSNSPLHF. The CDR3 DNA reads TGTGCCAGCAGCTTGGGGGACAGCTCTAATTCACCCCTCCACTTT.

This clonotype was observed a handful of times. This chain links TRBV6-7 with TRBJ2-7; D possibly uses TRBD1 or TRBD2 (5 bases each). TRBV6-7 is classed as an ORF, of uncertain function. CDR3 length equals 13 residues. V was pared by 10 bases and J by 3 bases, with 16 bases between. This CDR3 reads CATRRQGRYEQYF. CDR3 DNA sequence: TGTGCCACCCGGCGGCAGGGACGCTACGAGCAGTACTTC.

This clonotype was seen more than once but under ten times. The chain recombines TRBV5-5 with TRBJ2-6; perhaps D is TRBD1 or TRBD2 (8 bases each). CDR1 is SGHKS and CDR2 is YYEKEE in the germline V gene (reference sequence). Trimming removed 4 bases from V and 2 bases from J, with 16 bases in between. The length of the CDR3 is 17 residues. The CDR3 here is CASSPDRGLAGANVLTF. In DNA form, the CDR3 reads TGTGCCAGCAGCCCCGACAGGGGACTAGCTGGGGCCAACGTCCTGACTTTC.

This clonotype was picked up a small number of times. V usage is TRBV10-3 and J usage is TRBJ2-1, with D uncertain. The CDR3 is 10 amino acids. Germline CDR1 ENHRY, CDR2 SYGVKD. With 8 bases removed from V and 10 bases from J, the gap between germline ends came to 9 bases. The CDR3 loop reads CAIGLREQFF. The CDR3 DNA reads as TGTGCCATCGGGCTGCGGGAGCAGTTCTTC.

The CDR3 loop reads CASSQEGDQPQHF. The CDR3, as DNA: TGCGCCAGCAGCCAAGAAGGCGATCAGCCCCAGCATTTT. The chain has TRBV4-1 and TRBJ1-5, with no clear D. V dropped 0 bases and J dropped 5 bases, with 5 bases sitting between them. Germline CDR1 is MGHRA and CDR2 is YSYEKL. The CDR3 is made up of 13 amino acids.

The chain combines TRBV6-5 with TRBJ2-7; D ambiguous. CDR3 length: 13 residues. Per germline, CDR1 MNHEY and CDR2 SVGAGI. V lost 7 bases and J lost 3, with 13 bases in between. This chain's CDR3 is CASTSWVSYEQYF. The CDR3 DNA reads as TGTGCCAGCACTTCTTGGGTTAGCTACGAGCAGTACTTC.

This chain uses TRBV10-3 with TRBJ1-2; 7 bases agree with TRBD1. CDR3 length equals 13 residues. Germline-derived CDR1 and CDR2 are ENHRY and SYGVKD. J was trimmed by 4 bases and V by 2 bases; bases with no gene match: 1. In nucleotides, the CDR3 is TGTGCCATCAGTGAGGACAGGGCCTATGGCTACACCTTC. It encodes CAISEDRAYGYTF.